The clone carrying this TCR beta chain was counted between two and nine times. These data come from a study of T-cell memory formation after mild COVID-19. TCRdb used MiXCR to reprocess the 5' RACE reads, holding one entry per CDR3 protein. The sample has a few hundred thousand distinct CDR3 sequences; 21% are singletons. Trimming took 5 bases from V and 2 from J, leaving 17 bases between them. The CDR3 is 16 amino acids. The germline V gene encodes CDR1 SGHAT and CDR2 FQNNGV. The sequenced sample was PBMCs or a T cell subset sorted from them (not recorded which). This sequence originates from an adult woman who had mild COVID-19 (a few samples of this study predate the infection). Cell type and time point are not known. The chain has TRBV11-2 and TRBJ2-3, with D hard to call. CDR3 loop: CASSPWFSFDTDTQYF. CDR3 nucleotides: TGTGCCAGCAGCCCTTGGTTCTCCTTTGACACAGATACGCAGTATTTT. Full variable domain (missing parts from reference TRBV11-2 and TRBJ2-3): EAGVAQSPRYKIIEKRQSVAFWCNPISGHATLYWYQQILGQGPKLLIQFQNNGVVDDSQLPKDRFSAERLKGVDSTLKIQPAKLEDSAVYLCASSPWFSFDTDTQYFGPGTRLTVL.